The 27 T cell receptor beta chains presented below share a single source sample, sequenced in a study of blood T cell repertoires in COVID-19. Assay used: immunoSEQ multiplex PCR; TCRdb lists only in-frame clones, some missing. The sample shows more than 350,000 clones, 88% of them seen only once. Sequencing input: PBMCs or T cells enriched from blood (not recorded which). These receptors originate from a woman aged 18-29 years who had been exposed to COVID-19.

The chain recombines TRBV7-2 with TRBJ1-6; 7 nucleotides line up with TRBD1. The CDR3 is 14 amino acids. After removal of 5 bases from V and 11 bases from J, the junction contained 9 bases not matched to a gene. Germline V lookup: CDR1 SGHTA, CDR2 FQGNSA. The CDR3 region has the DNA TGTGCCAGCAGCCAACGACAGGGAATCGCACCCCTCCACTTT. As protein: CASSQRQGIAPLHF. Complete variable domain (other parts from reference TRBV7-2 and TRBJ1-6): GAGVSQSPSNKVTEKGKDVELRCDPISGHTALYWYRQSLGQGLEFLIYFQGNSAPDKSGLPSDRFSAERTGGSVSTLTIQRTQQEDSAVYLCASSQRQGIAPLHFGNGTRLTVT.

This clone appeared a single time. The CDR3 reads CASSTPYEQYF. In DNA, the CDR3 is TGTGCCAGCAGCACACCCTACGAGCAGTACTTC. The chain couples TRBV28 to TRBJ2-7; no clear D gene. The CDR3 covers 11 residues. Trimming took off 6 bases at V and 2 bases at J, with 5 bases between the two ends. The germline V gene has CDR1 MDHEN and CDR2 SYDVKM. Drawing the rest from reference TRBV28 and TRBJ2-7, the complete variable domain is DVKVTQSSRYLVKRTGEKVFLECVQDMDHENMFWYRQDPGLGLRLIYFSYDVKMKEKGDIPEGYSVSREKKERFSLILESASTNQTSMYLCASSTPYEQYFGPGTRLTVT.

V and J are TRBV29-1 and TRBJ1-2, with 9 positions matching TRBD1. Germline assignment: CDR1 SQVTM and CDR2 ANQGSEA. V lost 0 bases and J lost 6; bases outside the gene matches: 5. The CDR3 is 14 amino acids. In DNA, the CDR3 is TGCAGCGTTGAAGAAGGGACAGGGAGTCATGGCTACACCTTC. Translating it yields CSVEEGTGSHGYTF.

J is TRBJ1-3 and V is TRBV5-8, with D perhaps matching TRBD1 (5 bases). Trimming took off 1 base at V and 0 bases at J, with 11 bases between the two ends. Per germline, CDR1 SGHTS and CDR2 YDEGEE. The CDR3 has 16 amino acids. CDR3 sequence (DNA): TGTGCCAGCAGCTTGCAGGTTGACAGCTCTGGAAACACCATATATTTT. Translating gives CASSLQVDSSGNTIYF.

The V call is TRBV7-9, the J call TRBJ2-7, with 10 bases aligning to TRBD1. Trimming at V came to 5 bases and at J to 5 bases, leaving 6 bases not matched to a gene. CDR1 SEHNR and CDR2 FQNEAQ come from the germline V gene (reference sequence). The CDR3 runs 14 residues. The CDR3: CASSPQTGGNEQYF. CDR3 coding DNA: TGTGCCAGCAGCCCCCAGACAGGGGGCAACGAGCAGTACTTC.

The chain recombines TRBV7-2 with TRBJ2-1; 7 bases fit TRBD1. The CDR3 loop spans 14 amino acids. Germline loops: CDR1 SGHTA, CDR2 FQGNSA. V lost 5 bases to trimming and J lost 7 bases; unmatched junction nucleotides: 8. This chain's CDR3 is CASSPDRFSNEQFF. The CDR3 nucleotides are TGTGCCAGCAGCCCGGACAGGTTCTCGAATGAGCAGTTCTTC. The variable domain in full, with the rest retrieved from reference TRBV7-2 and TRBJ2-1, is GAGVSQSPSNKVTEKGKDVELRCDPISGHTALYWYRQSLGQGLEFLIYFQGNSAPDKSGLPSDRFSAERTGGSVSTLTIQRTQQEDSAVYLCASSPDRFSNEQFFGPGTRLTVL.

Here the CDR3 reads CASSQERSDYEQYF. The CDR3 DNA sequence: TGCGCCAGCAGCCAAGAGAGGTCCGACTACGAGCAGTACTTC. The J gene is TRBJ2-7, the V gene TRBV4-3; no reliable D call. Germline V gives CDR1 LGHNA, CDR2 YSLEER. V lost 0 bases, J lost 3 bases, and 9 bases lay in between. The CDR3 is 14 amino acids.

The J gene is TRBJ2-1, the V gene TRBV12-2; the D call of TRBD1 is as the table states it, not checked on the DNA. TRBV12-2 is flagged as a pseudogene. The CDR3 totals 18 residues. CDR3 coding DNA: TGTGCAAGTCGCTTAGCGGGACAGGGGTTCCGCTCCTACAATGAGCAGTTCTTC. Translating it yields CASRLAGQGFRSYNEQFF.

The J gene is TRBJ2-1, the V gene TRBV5-1, with 10 bases identical to TRBD2. The V gene end was trimmed by 1 base and the J gene end by 4 bases; junction bases not matched to a gene: 8. The CDR3 consists of 17 residues. Germline V gene lookup returns CDR1 SGHRS and CDR2 YFSETQ. In DNA form, the CDR3 reads TGCGCCAGCAGCTTGCGCCCTAGCGGGGGACTTTACAATGAGCAGTTCTTC. It translates to CASSLRPSGGLYNEQFF.

A single count supports this clone. The chain links TRBV15 to TRBJ2-7; TRBD2 agrees at 10 bases. This CDR3 contains 15 residues. V gave up 0 bases and J gave up 4 bases; unmatched junction bases: 3. Germline CDR1 and CDR2: LNHNV and YYDKDF (reference sequence). The CDR3 DNA is TGTGCCACCAGCAGAGATGCGACTAGCGGGTACGAGCAGTACTTC. Its protein product is CATSRDATSGYEQYF.

A few counts support this clone. V and J are TRBV7-2 and TRBJ2-5; 11 bases match TRBD2. CDR1 is SGHTA, CDR2 FQGNSA, per germline. V shed 5 bases and J 0 bases; nucleotides not matched to a gene: 5. The CDR3 sequence is 16 residues long. The CDR3: CASSRSSGGYQETQYF. The DNA for the CDR3 is TGTGCCAGCAGCCGTTCTAGCGGGGGGTACCAAGAGACCCAGTACTTC.

The chain carries TRBV7-2 and TRBJ2-5; D not certain. This CDR3 has 16 amino acids. Germline V gives CDR1 SGHTA, CDR2 FQGNSA. Trimming cost V 1 base and J 4 bases, with 16 bases left between them. CDR3 sequence (DNA): TGTGCCAGCAGCTTAGATCTGCTAGGTCAAAGAGAGACCCAGTACTTC. As protein: CASSLDLLGQRETQYF.

DNA for the CDR3: TGTGCCACCAGCCGCCCCGGACAGCCGGCATACACTGAAGCTTTCTTT. As protein: CATSRPGQPAYTEAFF. V gene TRBV15 combines with J gene TRBJ1-1; possible D gene TRBD1, 6 bases. The CDR3 covers 16 residues. Germline V gene data show CDR1 as LNHNV and CDR2 as YYDKDF (reference sequence). Trimming removed 5 bases from V and 3 bases from J, with 19 bases in between.

This chain joins TRBV30 and TRBJ1-4; D uncertain. The CDR3 runs 14 residues. V lost 1 base and J lost 0, with 6 bases in between. Germline lookup yields CDR1 GTSNPN and CDR2 SVGIG (reference sequence). Here the CDR3 DNA reads TGTGCCTGGAGTGACGGTGCAACTAATGAAAAACTGTTTTTT. It translates to CAWSDGATNEKLFF.

V gene TRBV7-6 combines with J gene TRBJ2-7; 10 nucleotides align to TRBD2. CDR1 is SGHVS and CDR2 is FNYEAQ in the germline V gene. With 0 bases clipped from V and 2 bases from J, the junction kept 10 bases outside the gene matches. CDR3 length equals 18 residues. In DNA form, the CDR3 reads TGTGCCAGCAGCTTAGCCCCCAATCGACTAGCGGGTACCTACGAGCAGTACTTC. Residues: CASSLAPNRLAGTYEQYF.

This sequence joins TRBV4-1 and TRBJ1-2; 8 bases line up with TRBD1. J lost 9 bases, V lost 3 bases, and 3 bases had no gene match. This CDR3 has 12 residues. Looked up from germline, CDR1 is MGHRA and CDR2 is YSYEKL. The DNA for the CDR3 is TGCGCCAGCAGCCAGTCAGGGGGCCGCTACACCTTC. Its translation: CASSQSGGRYTF.

CDR3 nucleotides: TGTGCCAGCAGCTTAGTCCGACAGGCAACTAATGAAAAACTGTTTTTT. Amino acid sequence: CASSLVRQATNEKLFF. The V and J genes are TRBV7-8 and TRBJ1-4; the D gene is possibly TRBD1 (6 bases). Germline V gene sequence: CDR1 SGHVS, CDR2 FQNEAQ. This CDR3 spans 16 amino acids. V was pared by 1 base and J by 0 bases, with 9 bases between. Filled out from reference TRBV7-8 and TRBJ1-4, the complete variable domain reads GAGVSQSPRYKVAKRGQDVALRCDPISGHVSLFWYQQALGQGPEFLTYFQNEAQLDKSGLPSDRFFAERPEGSVSTLKIQRTQQEDSAVYLCASSLVRQATNEKLFFGSGTQLSVL.

A note on this clone: It may be a read error: a sequence one base away is much more abundant. V usage is TRBV14 and J usage is TRBJ2-3; 12 bases map to TRBD2. J lost 1 base, V lost 5 bases, and 1 base had no gene match. Germline V gene lookup returns CDR1 SGHDN and CDR2 FVKESK. The CDR3 contains 15 residues. The CDR3 nucleotides read TGTGCCAGCAGCTGGACTAGCGGGGGCACAGATACGCAGTATTTT. Translated: CASSWTSGGTDTQYF. The complete variable domain, with remaining parts taken from reference TRBV14 and TRBJ2-3, reads EAGVTQFPSHSVIEKGQTVTLRCDPISGHDNLYWYRRVMGKEIKFLLHFVKESKQDESGMPNNRFLAERTGGTYSTLKVQPAELEDSGVYFCASSWTSGGTDTQYFGPGTRLTVL.

V gene TRBV5-1 combines with J gene TRBJ2-3, with 8 bases matching TRBD2. The germline V gene encodes CDR1 SGHRS and CDR2 YFSETQ. V trimming: 0 bases; J trimming: 2 bases; junction bases outside the gene matches: 5. The length of the CDR3 is 16 residues. The CDR3 here is CASSLDGSGDTDTQYF. In DNA form, the CDR3 reads TGCGCCAGCAGCTTGGACGGTAGCGGGGACACAGATACGCAGTATTTT. The full variable domain, its missing parts supplied by reference TRBV5-1 and TRBJ2-3, is KAGVTQTPRYLIKTRGQQVTLSCSPISGHRSVSWYQQTPGQGLQFLFEYFSETQRNKGNFPGRFSGRQFSNSRSEMNVSTLELGDSALYLCASSLDGSGDTDTQYFGPGTRLTVL.

To note about this clone: This CDR3 is also generated by other DNA sequences in the sample. The chain recombines TRBV6-5 with TRBJ1-4, with a weak D call TRBD1 (5 bases). V dropped 0 bases and J dropped 3 bases, with 8 bases sitting between them. Germline V gene sequence: CDR1 MNHEY, CDR2 SVGAGI. The CDR3 loop spans 15 amino acids. DNA for the CDR3: TGTGCCAGCAGTTACTCAGGAGGGGCTAATGAAAAACTGTTTTTT. Protein: CASSYSGGANEKLFF.

J is TRBJ1-6 and V is TRBV4-1; D may be TRBD1 (6 bases). The ends were cut back, 6 bases at V and 2 bases at J, with 20 bases in the middle. This CDR3 is built from 18 residues. Germline V gives CDR1 MGHRA, CDR2 YSYEKL. The CDR3 region has the DNA TGCGCCAGCAGTCAGGAACAGGGTGAAACGACCTATAATTCACCCCTCCACTTT. Amino acid sequence: CASSQEQGETTYNSPLHF.

This chain links TRBV9 with TRBJ1-6, with 9 bases lining up with TRBD1. Germline CDR1 and CDR2: SGDLS and YYNGEE. The length of the CDR3 is 17 residues. The ends lost 4 bases at V and 0 bases at J; junction bases unmatched: 5. CDR3 residues: CASSPRDRVSYNSPLHF. In nucleotides, the CDR3 is TGTGCCAGCAGCCCCCGGGACAGGGTCTCCTATAATTCACCCCTCCACTTT.

The chain carries TRBV28 and TRBJ1-1; D is perhaps TRBD1 (5 bases). The CDR3 totals 15 residues. Germline CDR1 is MDHEN and CDR2 is SYDVKM. Trimming took off 7 bases at V and 1 base at J, with 16 bases between the two ends. CDR3 loop: CASNPLGGGNTEAFF. CDR3 nucleotide sequence: TGTGCCAGCAATCCCCTGGGGGGTGGGAACACTGAAGCTTTCTTT.

The chain employs TRBV3-1 (or the pseudogene TRBV3-2) and TRBJ2-1; 9 nucleotides line up with TRBD2. Per the germline V gene, CDR1 is LGHDT and CDR2 is YNNKEL (reference sequence). Unmatched junction bases numbered 13, after V lost 3 bases and J lost 7 bases. The CDR3 runs to 17 residues. CDR3 amino acids: CASSHSIMASGKNEQFF. DNA of the CDR3: TGTGCCAGCAGCCATTCTATTATGGCTAGCGGGAAAAATGAGCAGTTCTTC.

This chain connects TRBV21-1 to TRBJ1-1; the listed D gene, TRBD1, was not tested against the DNA. TRBV21-1 is labeled a pseudogene. The CDR3 runs to 16 residues. The CDR3 sequence is CASSKGMDRGRDEAFF. The CDR3 nucleotides read TGTGCCAGCAGCAAGGGAATGGACAGGGGGCGTGATGAAGCTTTCTTT.

In this sample, this clone turned up a few times. The V call is TRBV5-5, the J call TRBJ1-2; 9 nucleotides line up with TRBD1. The length of the CDR3 is 15 residues. Looked up from germline, CDR1 is SGHKS and CDR2 is YYEKEE (reference sequence). Unmatched junction bases numbered 4, after V lost 0 bases and J lost 4 bases. The DNA for the CDR3 is TGTGCCAGCAGCTTGGCGGGACAGGGACTCTATGGCTACACCTTC. Translation: CASSLAGQGLYGYTF. The full variable domain, its missing parts supplied by reference TRBV5-5 and TRBJ1-2, is DAGVTQSPTHLIKTRGQQVTLRCSPISGHKSVSWYQQVLGQGPQFIFQYYEKEERGRGNFPDRFSARQFPNYSSELNVNALLLGDSALYLCASSLAGQGLYGYTFGSGTRLTVV.

This rearrangement joins TRBV5-1 to TRBJ1-2; D is undetermined. From germline, CDR1 is SGHRS and CDR2 YFSETQ. V shed 4 bases and J shed 4 bases, with 14 bases lying between them. This CDR3 is built from 14 residues. This CDR3 reads CASSRAKEGYGYTF. CDR3 sequence (DNA): TGCGCCAGCAGCCGGGCAAAAGAGGGCTATGGCTACACCTTC.